The next 31 T cell receptor beta chains were all read from a single sample in a study of T-cell reconstitution after alpha-beta-depleted transplantation in children. Unique molecular identifiers were incorporated into the prepared TCRbeta library. A single record per CDR3 protein comes from TCRdb applying MiXCR to the PCR reads. The profile shows 440,000 or so distinct CDR3 sequences, approximately 11% of them singletons. This material consisted of PBMCs from the stem cell graft donor, taken from the stem cell graft. These TCRs come from a human donor who donated a stem cell graft to a child with acute myeloid leukemia.

This clonotype came up a few times. This chain links TRBV7-9 with TRBJ2-5, with D unresolved. This CDR3 region has 15 residues. Trimming cost V 4 bases and J 5 bases, with 17 bases left between them. The germline V gene encodes CDR1 SEHNR and CDR2 FQNEAQ (reference sequence). The CDR3 bases are TGTGCCAGCAGCTCCGGCGGAACGGGTTCGGAGACCCAGTACTTC. Residues: CASSSGGTGSETQYF.

This clonotype was found a few times. The chain combines TRBV20-1 with TRBJ1-5; 11 bases fit TRBD1. Losses at the gene ends were 6 bases for V and 7 bases for J; bases not matched to a gene: 5. This CDR3 spans 13 amino acids. Germline values: CDR1 DFQATT, CDR2 SNEGSKA (reference sequence). In DNA form, the CDR3 reads TGCAGTGCCGGACAGGGGGCTCGACAGCCCCAGCATTTT. Amino acid sequence: CSAGQGARQPQHF.

This clonotype was detected only a few times. V usage is TRBV29-1 and J usage is TRBJ2-1; 7 bases match TRBD2. Unmatched junction bases numbered 12, after V lost 0 bases and J lost 1 base. The V gene's germline CDR1 is SQVTM and CDR2 ANQGSEA. The CDR3 spans 18 residues. CDR3 loop: CSVEEMVEWEGSYNEQFF. For the CDR3, the DNA is TGCAGCGTTGAAGAGATGGTGGAGTGGGAGGGATCCTACAATGAGCAGTTCTTC.

This clonotype has ten or more counts. A junction boundary mismatches the germline segment, possibly from a read error. The rearrangement links TRBV5-1 to TRBJ1-1; 10 bases fit TRBD1. This CDR3 has 19 amino acids. Germline V gene sequence: CDR1 SGHRS, CDR2 YFSETQ. CDR3 nucleotides: TGCGCCAGCAGGTTGGCGTATTCCCGTGACAGGGGGCGGGCCACTGAAGCTTTCTTT. It yields the protein CASRLAYSRDRGRATEAFF.

V and J are TRBV5-1 and TRBJ1-1; D gene unclear. The CDR3 totals 14 residues. CDR1 SGHRS and CDR2 YFSETQ come from the germline V gene. Deletions cut 0 bases from V and 6 bases from J, with 12 bases between. Here the CDR3 DNA reads TGCGCCAGCAGCTTGGAGTACCAGACCTCTGAAGCTTTCTTT. This sequence encodes CASSLEYQTSEAFF.

This clonotype was counted at least ten times. The rearrangement joins TRBV27 to TRBJ2-7, with unresolved D. The CDR3 covers 13 residues. Per the germline V gene, CDR1 is MNHEY and CDR2 is SMNVEV (reference sequence). V dropped 4 bases and J dropped 0 bases, with 7 bases sitting between them. The CDR3: CASSSALSYEQYF. The CDR3 DNA follows: TGTGCCAGCAGTTCCGCCCTCTCCTACGAGCAGTACTTC.

This clonotype was seen a handful of times. The V and J genes are TRBV27 and TRBJ2-3, with D uncertain. V was trimmed by 6 bases and J by 2 bases, leaving 9 bases between them. This CDR3 has 13 residues. Per germline, CDR1 MNHEY and CDR2 SMNVEV (reference sequence). CDR3 loop: CASSQALTDTQYF. The DNA for the CDR3 is TGTGCCAGCAGCCAGGCTCTCACAGATACGCAGTATTTT.

This clonotype has ten or more counts. This chain links TRBV9 with TRBJ2-1; TRBD2 matches 8 bases. With V trimmed by 0 bases and J by 4 bases, 18 bases remained unmatched. The CDR3 totals 20 residues. Germline V gene lookup returns CDR1 SGDLS and CDR2 YYNGEE. CDR3 nucleotides: TGTGCCAGCAGCGTAGGAATACCCTCGCTTCGGCGGGGGGAATACAATGAGCAGTTCTTC. Its protein product is CASSVGIPSLRRGEYNEQFF.

The V and J genes are TRBV12-3 or TRBV12-4 and TRBJ2-1; the D is unclear. Trimming cost V 5 bases and J 7 bases, with 9 bases left between them. This CDR3 is built from 12 residues. CDR3 in amino acids: CASSADRNEQFF. CDR3 DNA: TGTGCCAGCAGTGCCGACCGAAATGAGCAGTTCTTC.

V and J are TRBV11-2 and TRBJ2-2, with a tentative D call TRBD2 (5 bases). Between the trimmed V and J ends, which lost 0 bases and 7 bases, there was a span of 12 bases. The CDR3 length is 15 residues. Germline V gives CDR1 SGHAT, CDR2 FQNNGV. Here the CDR3 DNA reads TGTGCCAGCAGCTTAGACCTGCCCGGGGTCGGGGAGCTGTTTTTT. Residues: CASSLDLPGVGELFF.

The J gene is TRBJ1-1, the V gene TRBV18; D not certain. The CDR3 sequence is 13 residues long. V was shortened by 3 bases and J by 10 bases, with 15 bases between the two germline ends. Germline V gene sequence: CDR1 KGHSH, CDR2 LQKENI. CDR3 amino acids: CASSPGEGVVAFF. Written as DNA, the CDR3 is TGTGCCAGCTCACCGGGAGAAGGTGTTGTAGCTTTCTTT.

About this clonotype itself: At one end the junction does not follow the germline gene, possibly because of a read error. CDR3 in DNA: TGCGCCAGCAGCTCAGGACAGGTCCGGGGGTCCTCTGGAAACGCCATATATTTT. Translation: CASSSGQVRGSSGNAIYF. The chain links TRBV5-1 to TRBJ1-3; the match to TRBD1 covers 7 bases. The germline V gene encodes CDR1 SGHRS and CDR2 YFSETQ. This CDR3 has 18 amino acids.

V and J are TRBV25-1 and TRBJ1-5; 7 positions match TRBD1. This CDR3 contains 14 residues. The J segment lost 2 bases and the V segment lost 5 bases, leaving 3 bases of the junction unmatched. Germline V gives CDR1 MGHDK, CDR2 SYGVNS. The CDR3 here is CASSHGTGNQPQHF. The CDR3 bases are TGTGCCAGCAGTCATGGGACAGGCAATCAGCCCCAGCATTTT.

The rearrangement uses TRBV29-1 and TRBJ1-6; 7 positions match TRBD1. J was trimmed by 6 bases and V by 4 bases; bases with no gene match: 3. CDR1 is SQVTM and CDR2 is ANQGSEA in the germline V gene. The CDR3 has 13 amino acids. CDR3 DNA sequence: TGCAGCGTTGGGCAGGGGGGTAATTCACCCCTCCACTTT. Protein: CSVGQGGNSPLHF.

The rearrangement links TRBV20-1 to TRBJ2-1; 7 bases are a match to TRBD1. Germline V gene lookup returns CDR1 DFQATT and CDR2 SNEGSKA (reference sequence). After removal of 4 bases from V and 4 bases from J, the junction contained 10 bases not matched to a gene. The CDR3 is 15 amino acids. The DNA for the CDR3 is TGCAGTGCTACCCCTCGAGGGGGCCTTTACAATGAGCAGTTCTTC. Translating it yields CSATPRGGLYNEQFF.

This clonotype was recorded a few times. The chain uses TRBV29-1 and TRBJ2-1, with a possible D match to TRBD2 (6 bases). The germline V and J ends were trimmed by 0 bases and 0 bases, with 15 bases remaining between them. The CDR3 is 17 residues long. Germline values: CDR1 SQVTM, CDR2 ANQGSEA. CDR3 protein: CSVEEMRGLSSYNEQFF. The CDR3 nucleotides read TGCAGCGTTGAAGAGATGCGGGGCCTAAGCTCCTACAATGAGCAGTTCTTC.

The V and J genes are TRBV10-3 and TRBJ1-1; D may be TRBD1 (5 bases). Trimming shortened V by 9 bases and J by 13 bases, and 15 bases separated the two germline ends. Germline CDR1 reads ENHRY; CDR2 reads SYGVKD. This CDR3 spans 10 amino acids. The CDR3 loop is CAIRGIKVFF. DNA of the CDR3: TGTGCCATTCGGGGCATAAAAGTTTTCTTT.

This CDR3 reads CASSSRSGGSEQFF. CDR3 bases: TGTGCCAGCAGTTCCCGTAGCGGGGGGAGTGAGCAGTTCTTC. V is TRBV12-3 or TRBV12-4 and J is TRBJ2-1, with 10 bases identical to TRBD2. The CDR3 runs 14 residues. The J segment lost 9 bases and the V segment lost 4 bases, leaving 6 bases of the junction unmatched.

In its sample, this clonotype was seen many times. The rearrangement links TRBV6-1 to TRBJ1-4, with D tentatively TRBD1 (6 bases). The CDR3 totals 14 residues. The germline CDR1 and CDR2 sequences are MNHNS and SASEGT. Trimming took 4 bases from V and 7 from J, leaving 13 bases between them. The CDR3 is CASSAQGYGEKLFF. In DNA form, the CDR3 reads TGTGCCAGCAGTGCACAGGGTTATGGTGAAAAACTGTTTTTT.

The chain joins TRBV3-1 to TRBJ1-1; weak D call: TRBD1 (5 bases). Trimming shortened V by 10 bases and J by 6 bases, and 15 bases separated the two germline ends. Per the germline V gene, CDR1 is LGHDT and CDR2 is YNNKEL (reference sequence). The CDR3 is 12 residues long. The CDR3 DNA reads TGTGCCACCGGAGGGGTTTCGGCTGAAGCTTTCTTT. Translation gives CATGGVSAEAFF.

This clonotype was observed a handful of times. The gene calls are TRBV12-3 or TRBV12-4 and TRBJ1-4; 8 positions match TRBD1. After removal of 5 bases from V and 12 bases from J, the junction contained 14 bases not matched to a gene. The CDR3 contains 15 residues. CDR3 DNA: TGTGCCAGCAGTGCCGACAGGGGAACCCTGGAGGAACTGTTTTTT. Its translation: CASSADRGTLEELFF.

This clonotype was seen a few times. V is TRBV29-1 and J is TRBJ2-7; no firm D call. The CDR3 consists of 12 residues. Germline V CDR1 and CDR2: SQVTM, ANQGSEA. Trimming stripped 4 bases from V and 5 bases from J, with 12 bases between. The CDR3 sequence: CSVVLSLNEQYF. DNA of the CDR3: TGCAGCGTTGTGCTTAGTTTAAACGAGCAGTACTTC.

This clonotype has more than one count but fewer than ten. The chain carries TRBV20-1 and TRBJ2-3; 9 bases align to TRBD2. CDR3 size: 15 residues. Looked up from germline, CDR1 is DFQATT and CDR2 is SNEGSKA (reference sequence). With V trimmed by 3 bases and J by 5 bases, 9 bases remained unmatched. The CDR3 coding sequence is TGCAGTGCTAGTCCGGGACTAGCTGCAAAAGATACGCAGTATTTT. Translated, it gives CSASPGLAAKDTQYF.

V is TRBV29-1 and J is TRBJ1-2; TRBD1 matches at 7 bases. CDR1 SQVTM and CDR2 ANQGSEA come from the germline V gene. This CDR3 is built from 11 residues. J lost 9 bases, V lost 5 bases, and 6 bases had no gene match. The CDR3: CSVLAGGSYTF. The CDR3 DNA reads TGCAGCGTTTTGGCAGGGGGAAGCTACACCTTC.

This clonotype has only a few counts. The gene calls are TRBV9 and TRBJ2-1; the D gene could be TRBD1 or TRBD2 (5 bases each). In germline, CDR1 is SGDLS, CDR2 YYNGEE. V lost 0 bases and J 4 bases, leaving 11 bases between the germline ends. This CDR3 is built from 15 residues. The CDR3 coding sequence is TGTGCCAGCAGCGTAGTCGGGACGGTTTACAATGAGCAGTTCTTC. Translating gives CASSVVGTVYNEQFF.

This clonotype showed up just a few times. CDR3 sequence reads: CASSFRPGQANYGYTF. The CDR3 DNA is TGTGCCAGCAGTTTTCGCCCGGGACAGGCGAACTATGGCTACACCTTC. The chain couples TRBV7-9 to TRBJ1-2; 8 nucleotides line up with TRBD1. After removal of 6 bases from V and 2 bases from J, the junction contained 11 bases not matched to a gene. From germline, CDR1 is SEHNR and CDR2 FQNEAQ (reference sequence). CDR3 size: 16 residues.

This clonotype was seen a few times. V is TRBV5-4 and J is TRBJ2-2, with 11 bases aligning to TRBD2. V dropped 4 bases and J dropped 3; count of bases not matched to a gene: 8. The V gene's germline CDR1 is SGHNT and CDR2 YYREEE (reference sequence). There are 17 residues in the CDR3. The CDR3 sequence: CASSGGLAEAHTGELFF. CDR3 in DNA: TGTGCCAGCAGCGGGGGACTAGCGGAAGCTCACACCGGGGAGCTGTTTTTT.

The CDR3 DNA follows: TGTGCCAGCAGCCAAGATGAAAACAGGGGATACCAAGAGACCCAGTACTTC. Protein sequence: CASSQDENRGYQETQYF. The V and J genes are TRBV14 and TRBJ2-5; TRBD1 matches at 7 bases. The CDR3 sequence is 17 residues long. Germline V gives CDR1 SGHDN, CDR2 FVKESK. Trimming cost V 0 bases and J 0 bases; bases outside gene matches: 7.

This clonotype was seen a handful of times. This rearrangement joins TRBV24-1 to TRBJ2-3; unclear D gene. The V gene's germline CDR1 is KGHDR and CDR2 SFDVKD. V lost 4 bases and J lost 5, with 9 bases in between. The CDR3 has 13 amino acids. The CDR3 coding sequence is TGTGCCACCAGTGACGACGTAGGAGATACGCAGTATTTT. Its protein product is CATSDDVGDTQYF.

This clonotype was seen repeatedly, ten times or more. J is TRBJ2-3 and V is TRBV5-5; 7 bases align to TRBD1. The CDR3 spans 15 residues. Germline loops: CDR1 SGHKS, CDR2 YYEKEE (reference sequence). The trim removed 0 bases at V and 11 bases at J, leaving 12 bases unmatched. This CDR3 reads CASSLGQGSLSGQYF. The CDR3 DNA follows: TGTGCCAGCAGCTTGGGACAGGGATCCCTTTCGGGGCAGTATTTT.

This clonotype was counted ten times or more. The rearrangement uses TRBV5-1 and TRBJ2-3, with D tentatively TRBD1 or TRBD2 (5 bases each). This CDR3 is built from 13 residues. Germline loops: CDR1 SGHRS, CDR2 YFSETQ. V lost 4 bases and J lost 7, with 13 bases in between. CDR3 nucleotides: TGCGCCAGCAGCCCCGAGAGGGGCTATACGCAGTATTTT. It yields the protein CASSPERGYTQYF.